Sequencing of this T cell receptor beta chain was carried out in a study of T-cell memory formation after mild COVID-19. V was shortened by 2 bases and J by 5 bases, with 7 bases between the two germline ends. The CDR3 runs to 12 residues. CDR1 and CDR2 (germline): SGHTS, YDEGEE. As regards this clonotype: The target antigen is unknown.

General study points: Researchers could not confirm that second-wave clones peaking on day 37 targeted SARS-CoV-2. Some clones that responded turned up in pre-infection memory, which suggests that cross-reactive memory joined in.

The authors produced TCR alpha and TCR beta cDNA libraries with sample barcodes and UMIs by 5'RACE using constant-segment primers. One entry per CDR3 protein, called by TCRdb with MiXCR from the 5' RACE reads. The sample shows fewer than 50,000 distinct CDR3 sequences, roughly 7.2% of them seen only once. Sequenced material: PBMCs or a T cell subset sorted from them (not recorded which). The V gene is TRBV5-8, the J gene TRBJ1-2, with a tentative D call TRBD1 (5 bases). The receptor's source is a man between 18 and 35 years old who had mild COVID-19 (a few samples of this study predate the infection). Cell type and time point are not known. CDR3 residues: CASSLRQYGYTF. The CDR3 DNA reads TGTGCCAGCAGCTTAAGACAGTATGGCTACACCTTC. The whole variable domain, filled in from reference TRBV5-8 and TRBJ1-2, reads EAGVTQSPTHLIKTRGQQATLRCSPISGHTSVYWYQQALGLGLQFLLWYDEGEERNRGNFPPRFSGRQFPNYSSELNVNALELEDSALYLCASSLRQYGYTFGSGTRLTVV.